The 5 T cell receptor beta chains in this list originate from one sample, sequenced in a study of graft-versus-host responses after intestinal transplantation (dated by TCRdb to the early 2020s). These receptors lack a known antigen. Preparation of the library involved the immunoSEQ multiplex PCR assay. Not all clones reach the TCRdb copy of this immuneACCESS table, which keeps in-frame sequences only. Checked studies attribute under half of the gap to unresolved V genes and leave the rest unexplained. For this sample the table gives approximately 82,000 clones, of which 80% to 95% were detected only once. Jointly, the top ten make up around 1.2% of the sample. The sample's time point label, decoded: cells obtained before transplantation from donor or recipient. Here the sequenced sample was unstimulated CD8+ T cells sorted from spleen or lymph node cells, taken before transplant. The source of these receptors is a human donor who was the organ donor for an intestinal transplant.

The J gene is TRBJ2-7, the V gene TRBV27, with D possibly TRBD1 on 5 matching bases. From germline, CDR1 is MNHEY and CDR2 SMNVEV (reference sequence). This CDR3 is built from 16 residues. Trimming left V 2 bases short and J 7 bases short, with 21 bases between. The CDR3 spells CASSLQLGLLPREQYF. Written as DNA, the CDR3 is TGTGCCAGCAGTTTACAGTTGGGGCTCCTCCCGCGGGAGCAGTACTTC.

This clone was picked up a small number of times. The chain employs TRBV27 and TRBJ2-7; 8 bases line up with TRBD1. CDR3 length: 14 residues. CDR1 MNHEY and CDR2 SMNVEV come from the germline V gene (reference sequence). Trimming cost V 7 bases and J 9 bases; bases outside gene matches: 14. The CDR3: CASKMGTGSLRQYF. The CDR3 DNA follows: TGTGCCAGCAAGATGGGGACAGGTTCTCTAAGGCAGTACTTC.

V usage is TRBV27 and J usage is TRBJ2-5, with 9 bases lining up with TRBD1. The J call may be faulty, since TRBJ2-7 better matches the DNA end. The CDR3 totals 14 residues. Germline CDR1 and CDR2: MNHEY and SMNVEV (reference sequence). This chain's CDR3 is CASTGTGPSYEQYF. In DNA form, the CDR3 reads TGTGCCAGCACTGGGACAGGGCCTTCCTACGAGCAGTACTTC.

V usage is TRBV9 and J usage is TRBJ1-3, with D perhaps TRBD1 (6 bases). V shed 5 bases and J shed 2 bases, with 11 bases lying between them. The CDR3 consists of 14 residues. Per germline, CDR1 SGDLS and CDR2 YYNGEE. The CDR3 region is CASSPGGPGNTIYF. CDR3 sequence (DNA): TGTGCCAGCAGTCCCGGGGGGCCTGGAAACACCATATATTTT.

This rearrangement joins TRBV20-1 to TRBJ2-5, with TRBD2 identical over 11 bases. Germline values: CDR1 DFQATT, CDR2 SNEGSKA (reference sequence). Trimming took 7 bases from V and 5 from J; bases not matched to a gene: 0. This CDR3 is built from 11 residues. CDR3 sequence: CSVAGGETQYF. For the CDR3, the DNA is TGCAGTGTAGCGGGGGGGGAGACCCAGTACTTC.